These 8 T cell receptor beta chains originate from one sample sequenced in a study of blood T cell repertoires in COVID-19. The protocol was immunoSEQ multiplex PCR, while the TCRdb copy is restricted to in-frame clones and leaves out a portion. The data show around 300,000 clones, with about 90% seen just once and 1.9% held by the top ten. Sequencing was carried out using PBMCs or T cells enriched from blood (not recorded which). The receptors were gathered from a woman between 55 and 75 years old who had recovered from COVID-19.

The chain has TRBV3-1 (or the pseudogene TRBV3-2) and TRBJ1-5, with 9 bases matching TRBD1. Germline assignment: CDR1 LGHDT and CDR2 YNNKEL (reference sequence). The trim removed 4 bases at V and 6 bases at J, leaving 4 bases unmatched. CDR3 length: 14 residues. The CDR3 loop is CASSPGQGFQPQHF. The CDR3, as DNA: TGTGCCAGCAGCCCGGGACAGGGTTTTCAGCCCCAGCATTTT.

The chain uses TRBV7-3 and TRBJ2-2; no clear D gene. V was trimmed by 10 bases and J by 4 bases, leaving 10 bases between them. Germline-derived CDR1 and CDR2 are SGHTA and FQGTGA. The CDR3 runs to 12 residues. This CDR3 is CAILTGTGELFF. CDR3 coding DNA: TGTGCCATCCTCACCGGCACCGGGGAGCTGTTTTTT.

This chain uses TRBV6-5 with TRBJ1-2, with D possibly being TRBD1 (6 bases). Per the germline V gene, CDR1 is MNHEY and CDR2 is SVGAGI. V lost 6 bases to trimming and J lost 4 bases, with 15 bases between them. The CDR3 spans 14 residues. The CDR3 loop reads CASRDQTGSYGYTF. The CDR3 nucleotides are TGTGCCAGCAGGGATCAGACAGGATCCTATGGCTACACCTTC.

This chain links TRBV19 with TRBJ2-2, with 8 bases aligning to TRBD1. Trimming took 3 bases from V and 0 from J; bases not matched to a gene: 27. Germline CDR1 is LNHDA and CDR2 is SQIVND (reference sequence). The CDR3 consists of 24 residues. The CDR3 region is CASSMLGQATAKPHPRPNTGELFF. CDR3 DNA: TGTGCCAGTAGTATGCTGGGACAGGCAACGGCCAAACCTCACCCCCGCCCGAACACCGGGGAGCTGTTTTTT.

Points on this clone: Other DNA variants within this sample encode the same CDR3. The rearrangement joins TRBV19 to TRBJ1-5; TRBD1 matches at 7 bases. Trimming removed 3 bases from V and 6 bases from J; junction bases left unmatched: 2. CDR3 size: 13 residues. In germline, CDR1 is LNHDA, CDR2 SQIVND (reference sequence). The CDR3 protein is CASSIQGGQPQHF. CDR3 nucleotides: TGTGCCAGTAGTATTCAGGGGGGTCAGCCCCAGCATTTT.

The chain uses TRBV7-9 and TRBJ2-2; a possible D gene is TRBD1 (5 bases). There are 17 residues in the CDR3. In germline, CDR1 is SEHNR, CDR2 FQNEAQ (reference sequence). Between the trimmed V and J ends, which lost 3 bases and 5 bases, there was a span of 19 bases. The DNA for the CDR3 is TGTGCCAGCAGCTTTGTAACCGGTCCAGGGATAACCGGGGAGCTGTTTTTT. It specifies CASSFVTGPGITGELFF.

This clone was seen just once. The CDR3 DNA reads as TGCGCCAGCAGCCAAAGCGACGGATATCAGCCCCAGCATTTT. This translates into CASSQSDGYQPQHF. The rearrangement links TRBV4-1 to TRBJ1-5; unclear D gene. The germline V gene encodes CDR1 MGHRA and CDR2 YSYEKL. V was shortened by 2 bases and J by 5 bases, with 10 bases between the two germline ends. The CDR3 runs to 14 residues.

This chain links TRBV15 with TRBJ2-1; no firm D call. This CDR3 is 14 amino acids long. From germline, CDR1 is LNHNV and CDR2 YYDKDF (reference sequence). The V end was cut by 0 bases, the J end by 8 bases, with 11 bases between. The CDR3 here is CATSRDRGGDEQFF. CDR3 nucleotides: TGTGCCACCAGCAGAGATAGAGGCGGCGATGAGCAGTTCTTC.